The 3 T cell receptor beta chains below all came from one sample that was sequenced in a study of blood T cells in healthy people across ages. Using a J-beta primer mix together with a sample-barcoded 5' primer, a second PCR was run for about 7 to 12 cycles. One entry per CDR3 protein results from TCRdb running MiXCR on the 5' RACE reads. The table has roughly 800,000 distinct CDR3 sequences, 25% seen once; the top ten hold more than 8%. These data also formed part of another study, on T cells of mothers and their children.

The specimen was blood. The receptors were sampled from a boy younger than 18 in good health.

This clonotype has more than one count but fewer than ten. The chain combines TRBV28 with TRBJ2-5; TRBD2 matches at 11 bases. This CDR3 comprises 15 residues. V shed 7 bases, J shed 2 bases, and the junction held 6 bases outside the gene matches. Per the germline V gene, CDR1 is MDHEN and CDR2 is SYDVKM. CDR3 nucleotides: TGTGCCAGCAAATTACTAGCGGGAGTACAAGAGACCCAGTACTTC. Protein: CASKLLAGVQETQYF.

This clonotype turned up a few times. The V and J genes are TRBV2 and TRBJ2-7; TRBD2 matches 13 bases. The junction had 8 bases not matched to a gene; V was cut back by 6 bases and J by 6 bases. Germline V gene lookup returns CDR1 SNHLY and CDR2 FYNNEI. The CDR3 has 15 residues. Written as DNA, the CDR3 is TGTGCCAGCAGCGCGGGGACTAGCGGGATGGGCGAGCAGTACTTC. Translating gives CASSAGTSGMGEQYF.

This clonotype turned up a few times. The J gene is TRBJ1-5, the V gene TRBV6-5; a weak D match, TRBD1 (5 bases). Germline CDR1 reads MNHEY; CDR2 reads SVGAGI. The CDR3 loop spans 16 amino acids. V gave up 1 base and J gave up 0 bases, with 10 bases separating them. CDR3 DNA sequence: TGTGCCAGCAGTTACTATGGAGGGGATAGCAATCAGCCCCAGCATTTT. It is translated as CASSYYGGDSNQPQHF.